This TCR beta chain was recovered during a study of neurological immune-mediated disorders (dated by TCRdb to between 2018 and 2020). Regarding the study in general: Peripheral blood TCR-beta repertoires from HTLV-I-associated myelopathy (HAM/TSP) patients, multiple sclerosis patients and healthy controls were compared by UMI-based sequencing. Alongside PBMC samples, the set of more than 80 TCR-beta libraries contained longitudinal samples, technical triplicates, and paired CD4+ and CD8+ T-cell subsets that had been sorted. The cohort included approximately 68 subjects: about 15 with HAM/TSP, some 35 with multiple sclerosis, and approximately 20 healthy controls. Technical triplicate libraries were sequenced so that the variability in frequency of each individual clone could be precisely calculated. Paper-wide results and their limitations: TCR clonal expansion was highest in HAM/TSP patients and lowest in MS patients, with MS patients falling below even healthy controls. Expanded clones from different subjects shared no identical CDR3 amino acid sequences, which suggests that TCR-beta repertoires were private in all groups.

The time point label, as the study defines it: technical triplicate 2. For the unsorted PBMC libraries, 2 million PBMCs were stored in RNAlater at -80 degrees C until RNA extraction and were used to generate the libraries. Peripheral blood underwent Ficoll-Hypaque density gradient centrifugation to isolate PBMCs, which were then cryopreserved in liquid nitrogen. CDR1 is given as SGHRS and CDR2 as YFSETQ, both from the germline V gene. From its cysteine to its phenylalanine, the CDR3 spans 14 amino acids. The only DNA kept is the CDR3, 42 bases in frame from the first base. This clonotype is deemed medium-sized (0.01 to 0.1%). Its antigen is currently not known. At one of its ends the junction is not consistent with the germline gene, which may arise from a read error. cDNA was synthesized by template-switch 5'RACE using a primer carrying a 10-nucleotide random unique molecular identifier by which each TCR transcript was tagged. Each sequencing run produced over 200 million TCR-beta sequences covering 15-18 subjects. The RNeasy kit was used for extraction of total RNA. The KAPA Real-time Library Amplification kit was used to amplify TCR-beta VDJ regions with primers for the TCR constant region and the 5'RACE anchor. Sample indexes and Illumina adaptors were added in a first PCR, and a second PCR then increased library yield. The roughly 650 bp TCR product was size-selected on a 2% E-gel SizeSelection system after Ampure bead purification. Before pooling, library quality was assessed on a Bioanalyzer, concentration was determined with Qubit, and library quantification was performed with the Kapa Library Quantification kit. Paired-end 2 x 150 bp sequencing of the libraries was performed on an Illumina HiSeq 2500. To increase sequence diversity, about 23-32% phiX was spiked into each library pool. In the original analysis: The UMI-based MiGEC pipeline processed quality-filtered reads and removed over 80% of raw TCR sequences during error correction. VDJ genes were aligned to IMGT germline references, and each clonotype was defined by a unique CDR3 amino acid sequence together with V-J genes. Clonal expansion, Shannon diversity and CDR3 relatedness were evaluated with VDJtools (CalcPairwiseDistances, ClusterSamples), while phylogenetic trees were built in CLCbio workbench. Expanded clones were defined as having at least 8 unique UMIs, based on coefficient-of-variation modelling across technical triplicates. Clones were called with MiXCR by TCRdb after fastp trimmed the public reads at Q25, and only in-frame beta chains were retained. Every entry covers one CDR3 protein and lists the most common genes and DNA from its rows. TCRdb, not the original authors, processed these V and J calls. This sample gives about 59,000 distinct CDR3 sequences in total; around 24% of them show up just once. The ten largest account for less than 6% of the sample.

Sequencing was performed on PBMCs. The V gene is TRBV5-1 and the J gene is TRBJ2-1, with TRBD2 matching 7 junction bases. This TCR came from a man aged 55 to 70 with HTLV-1-associated myelopathy (HAM/TSP). The nucleotide sequence is given as TGCGCCAACAGCTTGGTGGGAGGGAAGAATGAGCAGTTCTTC. It specifies CANSLVGGKNEQFF.